The source of this T cell receptor (beta chain) is a study of PD-L1 blockade in urothelial cancer. About the study: Male patients with bladder-origin urothelial cancer numbered about 85% of the 29. Analysis of the blood was performed 3 weeks (second dose) and 6 weeks after treatment start.

Time point of the sample: pretreatment peripheral blood. Clones were read by immunoSEQ multiplex PCR, and TCRdb kept only the in-frame ones, dropping some. The profile shows tens of thousands of clones, around 81% of them singletons. Germline CDR1 LNHDA, CDR2 SQIVND (reference sequence). The CDR3 runs 13 residues. The V and J ends lost 7 bases and 3 bases, in that order; junction bases with no gene match: 2. The chain uses TRBV19 and TRBJ2-7; 11 bases fit TRBD2. The sequencing here drew on PBMCs, taken around atezolizumab (anti-PD-L1) treatment. The TCR sequence derives from a man aged 70 or older with urothelial cancer. The DNA for the CDR3 is TGTGCCAGTACCGGGACTAGCGGCTACGAGCAGTACTTC. It translates to CASTGTSGYEQYF.